This TCR beta chain was captured in a study of CD8+ T cells in alopecia areata listed by TCRdb under 2018. About the full investigation: Treated patients were enrolled in an open-label pilot trial of oral tofacitinib at 5 to 10 mg twice daily for moderate-to-severe alopecia areata. Scalp clonality was compared among normal scalp (n=4), patchy alopecia areata scalp (n=8), and alopecia totalis/universalis scalp (n=8). Patients received tofacitinib for 6 to 18 months and were then followed off drug for 6 months to check for delayed response and recurrence. Scalp tissue and sorted CD4+ and CD8+ peripheral blood T cells from patchy and totalis/universalis alopecia areata patients and from healthy controls were covered by human TCRbeta sequencing. Amplification of TCRbeta CDR3 regions was done by immunoSEQ multiplex PCR using 35 Vbeta forward primers and 13 Jbeta reverse primers. RNA was obtained with the PAXgene miRNA kit for fixed scalp, the miRNeasy kit for PBMCs, and the RNeasy kit for mouse skin. To study T cell clonal expansion in alopecia areata, the researchers applied high-throughput TCRbeta sequencing to both the C3H/HeJ mouse model and human patients. Biopsies were taken from tofacitinib-treated patients at baseline and at 4 and 24 weeks of treatment, and a later scalp biopsy was taken in several of the tofacitinib-treated patients. In treated patients, disease severity was measured using the SALT score, which gives the percentage of scalp surface area affected.

Study-level results and caveats: Scalp TCR repertoire analysis is complicated because resident alphabeta T cells in normal human skin are also sequenced, whereas mouse skin is dominated by gammadelta T cells. Shared TCR sequences between patients were less evident than in mice, which may be partly attributable to HLA diversity in the patient population. Many expanded lesional clones were found to persist in scalp and blood during tofacitinib treatment, and relapse after treatment cessation may be partly explained by this persistence. Tofacitinib significantly decreased scalp clonality and the number of expanded CD8+ clones among the top 100 scalp clones. Higher clonality and more expanded CD8+ clones were observed in lesional scalp than in normal scalp, particularly in alopecia totalis/universalis, a finding suggestive of antigenic drive. Because the treated cohort was small and had only one nonresponder, larger studies are needed to examine links between baseline CD8+ expansion and response.

Library construction relied on the immunoSEQ multiplex PCR assay. For TCR sequencing, RNA was extracted from every sample and reverse transcribed into cDNA to serve as template. SuperScript III was used for first-strand cDNA synthesis, primed with a 2:1 mix of oligo-dT and random hexamers. A synthetic immune receptor repertoire was used to measure amplification bias, and any remaining bias was corrected computationally. The authors' pipeline ran thus. Raw reads were preprocessed for error removal, and CDR3 was defined according to IMGT conventions as running from the conserved cysteine to phenylalanine. To get clonality, Shannon entropy was normalized by log2 of the number of productive unique TCRs and the result was subtracted from 1. CD4 or CD8 identity of scalp clones was inferred by cross-referencing scalp TCRbeta sequences with sorted blood CD4 and CD8 repertoires. The table comes from immuneACCESS by way of TCRdb, which keeps in-frame sequences with V and J called. Part of the clones is missing from these tables; in studies checked, under half for an unresolved V gene and the rest for unknown reasons. That table furnishes V, J and clone size, whereas the DNA furnished D and trimming. Present in this sample are about 260,000 clones, 50% to 75% of which were seen just once. The ten largest clones add up to roughly 0.88% of the sample.

A note on this clone: There is no known antigen for this receptor. No qualities accompany the bases; no much larger clone lies one base away.

Taken with the paper, the label for treatment or condition translates to: oral pan-JAK inhibitor, 5-10 mg twice daily. From alopecia areata patients, peripheral blood was collected along with lesional scalp punch biopsies. After PBMCs were isolated by density centrifugation and stained for CD3, CD4 and CD8, a FACSAria was used to sort CD4+ and CD8+ T cells. The CDR3 covers 11 residues, taking in both the cysteine and the phenylalanine. Solely the CDR3 DNA is kept, with 33 bases framed from the first base. V loses 8 bases of germline sequence and J loses 8 bases, and the interval between the two ends is 15 bases. In the germline V gene (reference sequence), CDR1 corresponds to GTSNPN and CDR2 to SVGIG.

The clonotype originates from a human donor with alopecia areata. The sequenced sample was CD4+ T cells sorted from blood, obtained at approximately week 52, from a patient treated with tofacitinib. The rearrangement joined TRBV30 to TRBJ1-1; confidence is insufficient to name the D gene. The sequence in DNA is TGTGCCACTGTACGAACACGAGAAGCTTTCTTT. The resulting protein is CATVRTREAFF.